A selection of T cell receptor beta chains follows, all from one sample in a study of shared clonotypes between healthy human individuals. TCRdb's table, derived via immunoSEQ multiplex PCR, lists solely in-frame clones and lacks some. There are some 2,100,000 clones in the sample; almost 96% occur only once, and 0.1% to 0.15% lies in the top ten. Input material: naive CD4+ T cells sorted from blood. The receptors derive from a man younger than 35 in good health. The CDR3 runs from the conserved cysteine through the conserved F or W. D genes are given only for firm matches. Where a row states a size, it is once, few, many or the class of an expanded clone; other rows omit it.

CDR3nt: TGTGCCAGCAGCCCCCAAGGGGGGCTTGGAAACACCATATATTTT
CDR3aa: CASSPQGGLGNTIYF
abundance: NA
d_gene: NA
v_gene: TRBV11-2
j_gene: TRBJ1-3

CDR3nt: TGTGCCAGCAGAAGTTCAGGGAGGAATGAAAAACTGTTTTTT
CDR3aa: CASRSSGRNEKLFF
abundance: NA
d_gene: NA
v_gene: TRBV27
j_gene: TRBJ1-4

CDR3nt: TGTGCCAGCAGCGTGGATACCGGGACGGAGTCGAACACTGAAGCTTTCTTT
CDR3aa: CASSVDTGTESNTEAFF
abundance: NA
d_gene: NA
v_gene: TRBV11-1
j_gene: TRBJ1-1

CDR3nt: TGTGCCAGCTCACCAGGCAGGGCCCCATACGAGCAGTACTTC
CDR3aa: CASSPGRAPYEQYF
abundance: NA
d_gene: NA
v_gene: TRBV18
j_gene: TRBJ2-7

CDR3nt: TGTGCCAGCAGTGATGAGACCTTCCGCGGCTACACCTTC
CDR3aa: CASSDETFRGYTF
abundance: NA
d_gene: NA
v_gene: TRBV6-1
j_gene: TRBJ1-2

CDR3nt: TGTGCCAGCAGCAGTACAGGGGCTGGAGAAAAACTGTTTTTT
CDR3aa: CASSSTGAGEKLFF
abundance: NA
d_gene: TRBD1
v_gene: TRBV5-4
j_gene: TRBJ1-4

CDR3nt: TGTGCCAGCAGTTCTCACTACTCCGGGACAGGGGGCGATAATTCACCCCTCCACTTT
CDR3aa: CASSSHYSGTGGDNSPLHF
abundance: NA
d_gene: TRBD1
v_gene: TRBV27
j_gene: TRBJ1-6

CDR3nt: TGTGCCTGGGATCGACAGGGGAACACTGAAGCTTTCTTT
CDR3aa: CAWDRQGNTEAFF
abundance: NA
d_gene: TRBD1
v_gene: TRBV30
j_gene: TRBJ1-1

CDR3nt: TGTGCCAGCAGCGTACACGGACAGCTCTCTAGAAACACCATATATTTT
CDR3aa: CASSVHGQLSRNTIYF
abundance: NA
d_gene: NA
v_gene: TRBV21-1
j_gene: TRBJ1-3

CDR3nt: TGTGCCAGCAGCTCGACTAGCCCCCAGTTCTTC
CDR3aa: CASSSTSPQFF
abundance: NA
d_gene: TRBD2
v_gene: TRBV7-2
j_gene: TRBJ2-1

CDR3nt: TGTGCCAGCAGATCTCAGACAGTACGGAACACTGAAGCTTTCTTT
CDR3aa: CASRSQTVRNTEAFF
abundance: once
d_gene: NA
v_gene: TRBV2
j_gene: TRBJ1-1

CDR3nt: TGTGCCAGCAGTTTAAGGCGGACAGGGGATTCACCCCTCCACTTT
CDR3aa: CASSLRRTGDSPLHF
abundance: NA
d_gene: TRBD1
v_gene: TRBV27
j_gene: TRBJ1-6

CDR3nt: TGTGCCAGCTCACCACCCAGTAGGAGTACGGAGACCCAGTACTTC
CDR3aa: CASSPPSRSTETQYF
abundance: NA
d_gene: NA
v_gene: TRBV18
j_gene: TRBJ2-5

CDR3nt: TGTGCCTCAGCCCAGGGGAGCACCTGGGGCACTGAAGCTTTCTTT
CDR3aa: CASAQGSTWGTEAFF
abundance: NA
d_gene: NA
v_gene: TRBV30
j_gene: TRBJ1-1

CDR3nt: TGTGCCAGCAGTTTCTTATCGGGACAGCGGTCAGGCTACACCTTC
CDR3aa: CASSFLSGQRSGYTF
abundance: NA
d_gene: TRBD1
v_gene: TRBV27
j_gene: TRBJ1-2

CDR3nt: TGCGCCAGCAGCTTGGAATCCGGGAATAATTCACCCCTCCACTTT
CDR3aa: CASSLESGNNSPLHF
abundance: NA
d_gene: NA
v_gene: TRBV5-1
j_gene: TRBJ1-6

CDR3nt: TGTGCCTGGAGTCGGGATACTAGCACAGATACGCAGTATTTT
CDR3aa: CAWSRDTSTDTQYF
abundance: NA
d_gene: NA
v_gene: TRBV30
j_gene: TRBJ2-3

CDR3nt: TGTGCCAGCTATAACCCGGTAGATGGCTACACCTTC
CDR3aa: CASYNPVDGYTF
abundance: NA
d_gene: NA
v_gene: TRBV6-5
j_gene: TRBJ1-2

CDR3nt: TGTGCCAGCAGTTACGTCGCGTCTATTACAGATACGCAGTATTTT
CDR3aa: CASSYVASITDTQYF
abundance: NA
d_gene: NA
v_gene: TRBV6-6
j_gene: TRBJ2-3

CDR3nt: TGTGCCAGCAGCGTAGACGACAGCCCCAAAAACATTCAGTACTTC
CDR3aa: CASSVDDSPKNIQYF
abundance: NA
d_gene: NA
v_gene: TRBV9
j_gene: TRBJ2-4

CDR3nt: TGCGCCAGCAGCCAAGATTCGGCGTCCTCTGGGGCCAACGTCCTGACTTTC
CDR3aa: CASSQDSASSGANVLTF
abundance: NA
d_gene: NA
v_gene: TRBV4-3
j_gene: TRBJ2-6

CDR3nt: TGTGCCAGCAGGAATTCAGGGGTTATAGAAGAAAAACTGTTTTTT
CDR3aa: CASRNSGVIEEKLFF
abundance: NA
d_gene: NA
v_gene: TRBV28
j_gene: TRBJ1-4

CDR3nt: TGTGCCAGCAGCCAAGACCTTAACACTGAAGCTTTCTTT
CDR3aa: CASSQDLNTEAFF
abundance: few
d_gene: NA
v_gene: TRBV14
j_gene: TRBJ1-1

CDR3nt: TGTGCCTGGAGTGTAAGGTGGGAAAGGAAAACCGGGGAGCTGTTTTTT
CDR3aa: CAWSVRWERKTGELFF
abundance: once
d_gene: NA
v_gene: TRBV30
j_gene: TRBJ2-2

CDR3nt: TGTGCCAGCAGCTTAGAATCGGGTAACTTCTACGAGCAGTACTTC
CDR3aa: CASSLESGNFYEQYF
abundance: NA
d_gene: NA
v_gene: TRBV11-2
j_gene: TRBJ2-7

CDR3nt: TGTGCCAGCAGCTTATCTCTAAACACTGAAGCTTTCTTT
CDR3aa: CASSLSLNTEAFF
abundance: NA
d_gene: NA
v_gene: TRBV7-6
j_gene: TRBJ1-1

CDR3nt: TGTGCCAGCAGATATGGGGCTGGTAATGAAAAACTGTTTTTT
CDR3aa: CASRYGAGNEKLFF
abundance: NA
d_gene: NA
v_gene: TRBV6-5
j_gene: TRBJ1-4

CDR3nt: TGTGCCAGCTCACGACTAGCTTTCAGAGAGACCCAGTACTTC
CDR3aa: CASSRLAFRETQYF
abundance: NA
d_gene: TRBD2
v_gene: TRBV18
j_gene: TRBJ2-5

CDR3nt: TGCGCCAGCAGACTGACAGTTATGAACACTGAAGCTTTCTTT
CDR3aa: CASRLTVMNTEAFF
abundance: NA
d_gene: NA
v_gene: TRBV5-1
j_gene: TRBJ1-1

CDR3nt: TGTGCCAGCAGCCCATTCGGCACAGGGGGACTCTACGAGCAGTACTTC
CDR3aa: CASSPFGTGGLYEQYF
abundance: once
d_gene: TRBD1
v_gene: TRBV11-2
j_gene: TRBJ2-7

CDR3nt: TGTGCCAGCAGTGCGGGCGCCTATGGCTACACCTTC
CDR3aa: CASSAGAYGYTF
abundance: NA
d_gene: NA
v_gene: TRBV28
j_gene: TRBJ1-2

CDR3nt: TGTGCCAGCTCGATAGGACAGGGTGCCTACAATGAGCAGTTCTTC
CDR3aa: CASSIGQGAYNEQFF
abundance: NA
d_gene: TRBD1
v_gene: TRBV18
j_gene: TRBJ2-1

CDR3nt: TGTGCCAGCAGCGTAGGAGGGGGAATAGAGACCCAGTACTTC
CDR3aa: CASSVGGGIETQYF
abundance: NA
d_gene: NA
v_gene: TRBV9
j_gene: TRBJ2-5

CDR3nt: TGTGCCAGCAGTTTTGGGGACAGAGACTATGGCTACACCTTC
CDR3aa: CASSFGDRDYGYTF
abundance: NA
d_gene: TRBD1
v_gene: TRBV28
j_gene: TRBJ1-2

CDR3nt: TGTGCCAGCAGTGACCCCCCTCCAGGTCAGCCCCAGCATTTT
CDR3aa: CASSDPPPGQPQHF
abundance: NA
d_gene: NA
v_gene: TRBV2
j_gene: TRBJ1-5

CDR3nt: TGTGCCAGCAGCCAGGACTGGAGCTCCTATAATTCACCCCTCCACTTT
CDR3aa: CASSQDWSSYNSPLHF
abundance: NA
d_gene: NA
v_gene: TRBV4-2
j_gene: TRBJ1-6

CDR3nt: TGTGCCAGCAGTAGACAGGGCCATAATTCACCCCTCCACTTT
CDR3aa: CASSRQGHNSPLHF
abundance: NA
d_gene: TRBD1
v_gene: TRBV6-5
j_gene: TRBJ1-6

CDR3nt: TGTGCCAGCAGCTCCCAATCCCCTGGGGTCGAGACCCAGTACTTC
CDR3aa: CASSSQSPGVETQYF
abundance: once
d_gene: NA
v_gene: TRBV9
j_gene: TRBJ2-5

CDR3nt: TGTGCCAGCTCACCGGGGCAGGGCTTCGCAGATACGCAGTATTTT
CDR3aa: CASSPGQGFADTQYF
abundance: NA
d_gene: NA
v_gene: TRBV18
j_gene: TRBJ2-3

CDR3nt: TGTGCCAGCAGCCACGTCTCGGGACAGGGGAGACCCTACGAGCAGTACTTC
CDR3aa: CASSHVSGQGRPYEQYF
abundance: NA
d_gene: TRBD1
v_gene: TRBV25-1
j_gene: TRBJ2-7

CDR3nt: TGTGCCAGCAGCTTAGGGCAGGGGGCTTACGAGCAGTACTTC
CDR3aa: CASSLGQGAYEQYF
abundance: NA
d_gene: TRBD1
v_gene: TRBV5-6
j_gene: TRBJ2-7

CDR3nt: TGTGCCAGCAGGCCCGACATGAGCAATCAGCCCCAGCATTTT
CDR3aa: CASRPDMSNQPQHF
abundance: NA
d_gene: NA
v_gene: TRBV2
j_gene: TRBJ1-5

CDR3nt: TGTGCCAGCAGCTTGGACCCCACCGGGCAGTTCTTC
CDR3aa: CASSLDPTGQFF
abundance: NA
d_gene: NA
v_gene: TRBV7-9
j_gene: TRBJ2-1

CDR3nt: TGTGCCAGCAGTTACGGAGGGGGGAGCACAGATACGCAGTATTTT
CDR3aa: CASSYGGGSTDTQYF
abundance: NA
d_gene: NA
v_gene: TRBV6-5
j_gene: TRBJ2-3

CDR3nt: TGTGCCAGCAGCCTACAGGCAACTAATGAAAAACTGTTTTTT
CDR3aa: CASSLQATNEKLFF
abundance: NA
d_gene: NA
v_gene: TRBV5-8
j_gene: TRBJ1-4

CDR3nt: TGTGCCAGCAGCTTAGGATCAGCGCGGACCTACGAGCAGTACTTC
CDR3aa: CASSLGSARTYEQYF
abundance: NA
d_gene: NA
v_gene: TRBV11-2
j_gene: TRBJ2-7

CDR3nt: TGTGCCAGCAGGAACCGGGGGGTTCAGGATCAGCCCCAGCATTTT
CDR3aa: CASRNRGVQDQPQHF
abundance: once
d_gene: NA
v_gene: TRBV28
j_gene: TRBJ1-5

CDR3nt: TGTGCCAGCCTGCGAGGGGCCAGACAAGAGACCCAGTACTTC
CDR3aa: CASLRGARQETQYF
abundance: NA
d_gene: NA
v_gene: TRBV5-6
j_gene: TRBJ2-5

CDR3nt: TGTGCCAGCAGCTTAGGTACTAGCTCCCAAGAGACCCAGTACTTC
CDR3aa: CASSLGTSSQETQYF
abundance: NA
d_gene: NA
v_gene: TRBV7-6
j_gene: TRBJ2-5

CDR3nt: TGCGCCAGCACGTCTAGCGGGGAAGATACGCAGTATTTT
CDR3aa: CASTSSGEDTQYF
abundance: NA
d_gene: TRBD2
v_gene: TRBV5-1
j_gene: TRBJ2-3

CDR3nt: TGCGCCAGCAGCCAAGTTGTCAGCCTTACCTACGAGCAGTACTTC
CDR3aa: CASSQVVSLTYEQYF
abundance: NA
d_gene: NA
v_gene: TRBV4-1
j_gene: TRBJ2-7